This TCR beta chain was captured by sequencing in a study of technical replicates of blood from a few donors. The CDR3 loop spans 15 amino acids. V was clipped by 5 bases and J by 2 bases, with 14 bases between them. Germline CDR1 is LNHDA and CDR2 is SQIVND (reference sequence). Assay used: immunoSEQ multiplex PCR; TCRdb lists only in-frame clones, some missing. The sample records about 81,000 clones, 95% being singletons. The rearrangement uses TRBV19 and TRBJ2-3; the D gene is possibly TRBD2 (5 bases). Sequences were obtained from T cells isolated from PBMCs. The clonotype originates from a human donor in good health. CDR3 nucleotides: TGTGCCAGTAGTCCCCGGACGGGAATCACAGATACGCAGTATTTT. Translation gives CASSPRTGITDTQYF. Using reference TRBV19 and TRBJ2-3 for the parts outside the CDR3, the full variable domain is DGGITQSPKYLFRKEGQNVTLSCEQNLNHDAMYWYRQDPGQGLRLIYYSQIVNDFQKGDIAEGYSVSREKKESFPLTVTSAQKNPTAFYLCASSPRTGITDTQYFGPGTRLTVL.